This TCR beta chain is from a study of blood T cell repertoires in COVID-19. This table comes from immunoSEQ multiplex PCR, and its TCRdb copy is limited to in-frame clones, with some not included. The data contain around 140,000 clones, around 88% of them singletons. Germline trimming cut 2 bases from V and 9 bases from J; bases unmatched to any gene: 5. CDR3 length: 15 amino acids. Per germline, CDR1 SGDLS and CDR2 YYNGEE. The material sequenced was peripheral blood. The J gene is TRBJ1-6, the V gene TRBV9; 10 positions agree with TRBD1. The origin of this receptor is a man aged 60 to 69 with active or convalescent COVID-19. CDR3 region: CASSVRTGGVSPLHF. The CDR3 DNA is TGTGCCAGCAGCGTGAGGACAGGGGGAGTTTCACCCCTCCACTTT.